The 25 T cell receptor beta chains in this list originate from one sample, sequenced in a study of T cells in Graves' hyperthyroidism and ophthalmopathy. Using RNA transcripts as the source, TCR beta CDR3 regions were amplified. RT-PCR in the first round (using the HTBI primer set) targeted the TCR CDR3. MiXCR, run by TCRdb on the multiplex PCR reads, gives a single entry per CDR3 protein. The repertoire holds some 560,000 distinct CDR3 sequences, with approximately 14% as singletons. The sample consisted of blood. The receptors shown here come from a woman aged 25 to 39 with Graves' hyperthyroidism.

The table lists this clonotype with many counts. This chain joins TRBV7-9 and TRBJ2-7, with 13 bases aligning to TRBD2. Germline V CDR1 and CDR2: SEHNR, FQNEAQ (reference sequence). Trimming cost V 5 bases and J 5 bases; bases outside gene matches: 6. CDR3 size: 15 residues. CDR3 coding DNA: TGTGCCAGCAGCGCCCGGACTAGCGGGAGTCACGAGCAGTACTTC. Protein product: CASSARTSGSHEQYF.

For this clonotype: This may be a read error, as it is one base from a much larger clone. It is unclear where the CDR3 begins or ends on the DNA, so no DNA is shown, and the CDR3 is as TCRdb lists it. The chain has TRBV7-2 and TRBJ1-1; TRBD1 is the table's D call, not checked against the DNA. The CDR3 length is 16 residues, termini included. The germline gives CDR1 SGHTA, CDR2 FQGNSA. The CDR3: CASSLDPWGLGTEASF.

The chain employs TRBV5-1 and TRBJ2-1, with D perhaps TRBD1 (6 bases). Germline V gene data show CDR1 as SGHRS and CDR2 as YFSETQ. V lost 1 base and J 13 bases, leaving 18 bases between the germline ends. This CDR3 is 14 amino acids long. The DNA for the CDR3 is TGCGCCAGCAGCTTGTTTTTCAGGGGAGATCAACAGTTCTTC. It encodes CASSLFFRGDQQFF.

The table lists this clonotype with a few counts. This chain uses TRBV4-1 with TRBJ2-1; 9 bases are a match to TRBD2. Trimming took 1 base from V and 2 from J; bases not matched to a gene: 3. The CDR3 loop spans 16 amino acids. Germline CDR1 and CDR2: MGHRA and YSYEKL. The CDR3 reads CASSQGQREAYNEQFF. The CDR3 DNA sequence: TGCGCCAGCAGCCAAGGCCAGCGGGAGGCCTACAATGAGCAGTTCTTC.

Many counts were recorded for this clonotype. This chain uses TRBV7-3 with TRBJ2-1; TRBD2 matches 12 bases. The J segment lost 9 bases and the V segment lost 3 bases, leaving 9 bases of the junction unmatched. CDR1 is SGHTA and CDR2 is FQGTGA in the germline V gene. The CDR3 totals 16 residues. The chain's CDR3 is CASSFPSGRAMSEQFF. In DNA, the CDR3 is TGTGCCAGCAGCTTCCCTAGCGGGAGGGCCATGAGTGAGCAGTTCTTC.

The chain recombines TRBV6-2 or TRBV6-3 with TRBJ2-1; the D gene is possibly TRBD2 (7 bases). The CDR3 contains 12 residues. The germline V gene encodes CDR1 MNHEY and CDR2 SVGEGT. V dropped 5 bases and J dropped 9 bases, with 11 bases sitting between them. The CDR3 nucleotides read TGTGCCAGCAGTGGACTAGGGGGTGAGCAGTTCTTC. This encodes CASSGLGGEQFF.

The chain carries TRBV5-1 and TRBJ2-2; 10 bases are a match to TRBD2. The CDR3 has 19 residues. Germline CDR1 and CDR2: SGHRS and YFSETQ. The J segment lost 0 bases and the V segment lost 1 base, leaving 9 bases of the junction unmatched. CDR3 sequence reads: CASSLRPWLAGANTGELFF. CDR3 bases: TGCGCCAGCAGCTTGCGCCCTTGGCTAGCGGGAGCGAACACCGGGGAGCTGTTTTTT.

The chain joins TRBV28 to TRBJ2-4, with 10 bases lining up with TRBD1. The V gene's germline CDR1 is MDHEN and CDR2 SYDVKM. CDR3 size: 16 residues. The ends lost 1 base at V and 8 bases at J; junction bases unmatched: 8. CDR3 region: CASSLYGTGDRDIQYF. CDR3 nucleotides: TGTGCCAGCAGTTTATACGGGACAGGGGATCGGGACATTCAGTACTTC.

At least ten counts were recorded for this clonotype. The chain couples TRBV20-1 to TRBJ2-7; D ambiguous. Germline V gene data show CDR1 as DFQATT and CDR2 as SNEGSKA (reference sequence). The ends were cut back, 3 bases at V and 5 bases at J, with 5 bases in the middle. This CDR3 comprises 10 residues. CDR3 in amino acids: CSASFDEQYF. Written as DNA, the CDR3 is TGCAGTGCTAGTTTCGACGAGCAGTACTTC.

This clonotype was detected ten times or more. The rearrangement links TRBV12-5 to TRBJ2-4, with D possibly TRBD2 on 6 matching bases. Trimming left V 5 bases short and J 4 bases short, with 9 bases between. This CDR3 contains 13 residues. From germline, CDR1 is LGHNT and CDR2 FRNRAP. CDR3 region: CASGLGSKNIQYF. The CDR3, as DNA: TGTGCTAGTGGTCTCGGGAGTAAAAACATTCAGTACTTC.

This chain uses TRBV7-6 with TRBJ2-7; 9 nucleotides agree with TRBD2. Germline CDR1 is SGHVS and CDR2 is FNYEAQ. The junction had 8 bases not matched to a gene; V was cut back by 3 bases and J by 5 bases. The CDR3 extends over 15 amino acids. The CDR3 DNA reads as TGTGCCAGCAGCTTGATAGCGGGAGTTAGCCACGAGCAGTACTTC. Amino acids: CASSLIAGVSHEQYF.

This clonotype has at least ten counts. The rearrangement joins TRBV2 to TRBJ2-7; maybe TRBD1 (5 bases). The CDR3 is made up of 13 amino acids. CDR1 is SNHLY and CDR2 is FYNNEI in the germline V gene. The ends were cut back, 8 bases at V and 0 bases at J, with 11 bases in the middle. The CDR3 sequence: CASVRQFSYEQYF. Here the CDR3 DNA reads TGTGCCAGCGTCAGACAGTTCTCCTACGAGCAGTACTTC.

The J gene is TRBJ2-3, the V gene TRBV7-3, with 12 bases fitting TRBD2. Germline loops: CDR1 SGHTA, CDR2 FQGTGA. V gave up 1 base and J gave up 3 bases; unmatched junction bases: 14. The length of the CDR3 is 20 residues. CDR3 residues: CASSLNPRLAGGRGTDTQYF. The CDR3 DNA reads as TGTGCCAGCAGCTTAAACCCCCGGCTAGCGGGAGGGCGAGGTACAGATACGCAGTATTTT.

Only a few counts were recorded for this clonotype. The chain recombines TRBV20-1 with TRBJ2-2; D gene uncertain. The CDR3 consists of 11 residues. The V gene's germline CDR1 is DFQATT and CDR2 SNEGSKA (reference sequence). Trimming shortened V by 2 bases and J by 6 bases, and 4 bases separated the two germline ends. DNA for the CDR3: TGCAGTGCTAGAATCGCCGGGGAGCTGTTTTTT. Translation: CSARIAGELFF.

This clonotype has ten or more counts. This sequence joins TRBV7-2 and TRBJ1-3; no definite D call. The V gene's germline CDR1 is SGHTA and CDR2 FQGNSA. With 0 bases removed from V and 2 bases from J, the gap between germline ends came to 11 bases. The CDR3 sequence is 16 residues long. This CDR3 is CASSLAVAGAGNTIYF. The CDR3 nucleotides are TGTGCCAGCAGCTTAGCTGTAGCGGGCGCTGGAAACACCATATATTTT.

This clonotype has more than one count but fewer than ten. The chain recombines TRBV12-3 or TRBV12-4 with TRBJ2-2; a weak D match, TRBD2 (5 bases). CDR3 length equals 14 residues. Trimming cost V 5 bases and J 4 bases, with 11 bases left between them. The CDR3 spells CASSSEGGTGELFF. The DNA for the CDR3 is TGTGCCAGCAGTAGTGAGGGCGGCACCGGGGAGCTGTTTTTT.

In this sample, this clonotype turned up a few times. The chain combines TRBV5-1 with TRBJ1-2, with TRBD1 as a possible D gene (5 bases). This CDR3 has 16 residues. V was shortened by 3 bases and J by 6 bases, with 21 bases between the two germline ends. Germline V lookup: CDR1 SGHRS, CDR2 YFSETQ. The CDR3 region has the DNA TGCGCCAGCAGCTCAAGGCCCGGGGGGGGATATAATGGCTACACCTTC. Translation gives CASSSRPGGGYNGYTF.

This clonotype was counted many times. This chain links TRBV20-1 with TRBJ1-2, with TRBD1 matching over 7 bases. J lost 7 bases, V lost 5 bases, and 10 bases had no gene match. Germline lookup yields CDR1 DFQATT and CDR2 SNEGSKA (reference sequence). This CDR3 region has 13 residues. CDR3 sequence reads: CSALDRFGGGYTF. DNA of the CDR3: TGCAGTGCTCTGGACAGGTTCGGAGGTGGCTACACCTTC.

In this sample, this clonotype turned up many times. V is TRBV3-1 and J is TRBJ2-1, with a possible D match to TRBD2 (5 bases). The CDR3 spans 14 residues. CDR1 is LGHDT, CDR2 YNNKEL, per germline (reference sequence). Trimming cost V 1 base and J 7 bases, with 11 bases left between them. CDR3 amino acids: CASSQGSTKNEQFF. In DNA, the CDR3 is TGTGCCAGCAGCCAAGGTTCGACTAAGAATGAGCAGTTCTTC.

This clonotype was counted a few times. A junction boundary mismatches the germline segment, possibly from a read error. The chain recombines TRBV6-2 or TRBV6-3 with TRBJ2-1, with 7 bases identical to TRBD2. The CDR3 length is 18 residues. In germline, CDR1 is MNHEY, CDR2 SVGEGT. The chain's CDR3 is CASSYDFGRGDGGNEQLF. In DNA, the CDR3 is TGTGCCAGCAGTTACGATTTTGGCCGGGGGGACGGAGGGAATGAGCAGCTCTTC.

The chain is built from TRBV20-1 and TRBJ1-3; D gene uncertain. CDR1 is DFQATT, CDR2 SNEGSKA, per germline (reference sequence). The V end lost 2 bases, the J end lost 0 bases, and 8 bases lay between the germline ends. The CDR3 runs to 14 residues. The CDR3 coding sequence is TGCAGTGCTAGACCGGGAAACTCTGGAAACACCATATATTTT. This translates into CSARPGNSGNTIYF.

This clonotype was seen repeatedly, ten times or more. The chain recombines TRBV7-2 with TRBJ2-5, with 7 bases identical to TRBD1. Trimming at V came to 1 base and at J to 4 bases, leaving 6 bases not matched to a gene. The CDR3 sequence is 15 residues long. The germline V gene has CDR1 SGHTA and CDR2 FQGNSA. As DNA, the CDR3 is TGTGCCAGCAGCTTAGGCCTAAGGGGGCTAGAGACCCAGTACTTC. Translated, it gives CASSLGLRGLETQYF.

This chain joins TRBV5-5 and TRBJ2-3, with TRBD2 as a possible D gene (5 bases). CDR3 length equals 16 residues. The germline gives CDR1 SGHKS, CDR2 YYEKEE (reference sequence). Trimming left V 1 base short and J 2 bases short, with 14 bases between. DNA of the CDR3: TGTGCCAGCAGCTTGAGACCACAAGCGGACACAGATACGCAGTATTTT. Its protein is CASSLRPQADTDTQYF. The variable domain in full, with the rest retrieved from reference TRBV5-5 and TRBJ2-3, is DAGVTQSPTHLIKTRGQQVTLRCSPISGHKSVSWYQQVLGQGPQFIFQYYEKEERGRGNFPDRFSARQFPNYSSELNVNALLLGDSALYLCASSLRPQADTDTQYFGPGTRLTVL.

The rearrangement links TRBV11-1 to TRBJ2-5, with D perhaps TRBD1 or TRBD2 (7 bases each). Trimming shortened V by 4 bases and J by 5 bases, and 23 bases separated the two germline ends. The CDR3 has 17 residues. Germline V CDR1 and CDR2: SGHAT, FQDESV (reference sequence). This CDR3 is CASSSTGVGGSGETQYF. CDR3 bases: TGTGCCAGCAGCTCCACAGGGGTGGGAGGGTCAGGCGAGACCCAGTACTTC.

About this clonotype: Possible read error: a much larger clone is one base away. This chain links TRBV11-2 with TRBJ2-7; a possible D gene is TRBD1 (5 bases). The CDR3 extends over 14 amino acids. Between the trimmed V and J ends, which lost 5 bases and 2 bases, there was a span of 13 bases. Germline assignment: CDR1 SGHAT and CDR2 FQNNGV. This CDR3 is CASSQGPTTYEQYF. For the CDR3, the DNA is TGTGCCAGCAGCCAGGGCCCGACCACCTACGAGCAGTACTTC.